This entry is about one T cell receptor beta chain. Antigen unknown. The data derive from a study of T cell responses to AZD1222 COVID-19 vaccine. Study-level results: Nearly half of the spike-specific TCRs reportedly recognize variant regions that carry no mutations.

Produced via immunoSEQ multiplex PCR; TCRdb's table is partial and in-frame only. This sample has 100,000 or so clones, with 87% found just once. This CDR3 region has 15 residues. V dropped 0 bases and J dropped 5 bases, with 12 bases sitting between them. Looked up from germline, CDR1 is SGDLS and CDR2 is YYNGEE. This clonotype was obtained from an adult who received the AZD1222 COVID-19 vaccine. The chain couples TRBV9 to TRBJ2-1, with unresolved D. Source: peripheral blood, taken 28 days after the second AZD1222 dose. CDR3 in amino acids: CASSVATTPNNEQFF. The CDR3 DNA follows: TGTGCCAGCAGCGTAGCTACCACTCCTAACAATGAGCAGTTCTTC.